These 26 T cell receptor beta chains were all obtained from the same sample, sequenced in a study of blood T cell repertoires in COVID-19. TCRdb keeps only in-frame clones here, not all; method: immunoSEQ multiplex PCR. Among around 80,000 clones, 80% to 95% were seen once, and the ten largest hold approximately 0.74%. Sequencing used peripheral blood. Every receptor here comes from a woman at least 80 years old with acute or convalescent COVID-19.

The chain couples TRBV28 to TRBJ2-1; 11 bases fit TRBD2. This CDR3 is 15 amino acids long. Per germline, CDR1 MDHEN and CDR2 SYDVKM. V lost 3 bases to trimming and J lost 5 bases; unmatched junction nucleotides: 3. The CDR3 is CASSLGTSGNNEQFF. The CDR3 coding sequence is TGTGCCAGCAGTTTGGGGACTAGCGGCAACAATGAGCAGTTCTTC. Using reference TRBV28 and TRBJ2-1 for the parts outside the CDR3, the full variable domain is DVKVTQSSRYLVKRTGEKVFLECVQDMDHENMFWYRQDPGLGLRLIYFSYDVKMKEKGDIPEGYSVSREKKERFSLILESASTNQTSMYLCASSLGTSGNNEQFFGPGTRLTVL.

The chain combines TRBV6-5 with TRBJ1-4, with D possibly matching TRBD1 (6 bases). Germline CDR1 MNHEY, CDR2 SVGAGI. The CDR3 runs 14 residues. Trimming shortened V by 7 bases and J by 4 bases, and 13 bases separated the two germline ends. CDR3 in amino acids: CASNTRTVNEKLFF. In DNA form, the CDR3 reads TGTGCCAGCAATACCCGGACAGTTAATGAAAAACTGTTTTTT.

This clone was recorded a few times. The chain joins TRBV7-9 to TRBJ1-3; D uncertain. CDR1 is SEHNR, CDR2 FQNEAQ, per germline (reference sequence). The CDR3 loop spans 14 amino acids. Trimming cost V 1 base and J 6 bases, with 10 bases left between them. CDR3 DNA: TGTGCCAGCAGCTTAGATCCGGTTCCAAACACCATATATTTT. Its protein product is CASSLDPVPNTIYF.

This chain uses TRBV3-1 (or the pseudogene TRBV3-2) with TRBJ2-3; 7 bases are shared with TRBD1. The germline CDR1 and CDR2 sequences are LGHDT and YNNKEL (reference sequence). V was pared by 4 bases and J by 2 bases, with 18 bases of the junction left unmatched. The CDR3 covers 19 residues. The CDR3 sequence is CASSPRTGFVGRYTDTQYF. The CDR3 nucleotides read TGTGCCAGCAGCCCTCGGACAGGTTTTGTGGGGCGCTACACAGATACGCAGTATTTT.

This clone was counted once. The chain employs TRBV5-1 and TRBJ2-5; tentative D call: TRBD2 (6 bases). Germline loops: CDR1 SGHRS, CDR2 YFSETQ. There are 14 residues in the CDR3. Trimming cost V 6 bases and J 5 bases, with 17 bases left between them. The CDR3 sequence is CASKDGGIGETQYF. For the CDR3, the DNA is TGCGCCAGCAAGGATGGCGGGATTGGTGAGACCCAGTACTTC.

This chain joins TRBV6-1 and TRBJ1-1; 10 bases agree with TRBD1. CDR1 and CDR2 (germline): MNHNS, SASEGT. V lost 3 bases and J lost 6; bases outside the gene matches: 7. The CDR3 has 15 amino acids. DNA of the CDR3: TGTGCCAGCAGTGAGGGACAGGGGATGTCGGCTGAAGCTTTCTTT. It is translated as CASSEGQGMSAEAFF.

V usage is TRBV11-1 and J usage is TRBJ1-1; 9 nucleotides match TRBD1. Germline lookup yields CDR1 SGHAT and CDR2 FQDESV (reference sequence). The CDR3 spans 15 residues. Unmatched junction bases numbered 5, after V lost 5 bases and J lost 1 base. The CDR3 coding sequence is TGTGCCAGCAGCCCCAGGACAGGGGAGAACACTGAAGCTTTCTTT. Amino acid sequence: CASSPRTGENTEAFF.

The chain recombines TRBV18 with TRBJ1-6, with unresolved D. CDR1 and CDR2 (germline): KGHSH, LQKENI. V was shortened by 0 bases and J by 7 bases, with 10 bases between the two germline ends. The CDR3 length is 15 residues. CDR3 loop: CASSPPGGGNSPLHF. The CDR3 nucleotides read TGTGCCAGCTCACCACCCGGCGGAGGCAATTCACCCCTCCACTTT.

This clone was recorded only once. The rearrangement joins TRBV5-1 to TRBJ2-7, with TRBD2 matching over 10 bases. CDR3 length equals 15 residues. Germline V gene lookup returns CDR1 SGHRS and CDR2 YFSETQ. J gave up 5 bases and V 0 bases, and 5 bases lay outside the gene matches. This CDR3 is CASSLGSGGADEQYF. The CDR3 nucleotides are TGCGCCAGCAGCTTGGGGAGCGGGGGGGCCGACGAGCAGTACTTC.

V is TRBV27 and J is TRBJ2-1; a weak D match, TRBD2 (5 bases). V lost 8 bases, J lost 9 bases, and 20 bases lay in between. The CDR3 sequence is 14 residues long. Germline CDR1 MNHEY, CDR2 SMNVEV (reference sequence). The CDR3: CASLMFGLILEQFF. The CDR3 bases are TGTGCCAGCCTCATGTTCGGACTCATACTTGAGCAGTTCTTC.

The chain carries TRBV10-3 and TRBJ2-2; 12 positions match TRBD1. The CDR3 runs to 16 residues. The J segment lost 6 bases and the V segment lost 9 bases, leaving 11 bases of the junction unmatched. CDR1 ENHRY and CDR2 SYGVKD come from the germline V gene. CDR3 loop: CAIKKGGQGASGELFF. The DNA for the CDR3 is TGTGCCATAAAAAAGGGGGGACAGGGGGCGTCCGGGGAGCTGTTTTTT.

Here the CDR3 reads CASSFKDRGRGYTF. The CDR3 DNA sequence: TGTGCCAGCAGCTTTAAAGACAGGGGGCGAGGCTACACCTTC. This sequence joins TRBV7-9 and TRBJ1-2, with 10 bases matching TRBD1. The V gene end was trimmed by 3 bases and the J gene end by 8 bases; junction bases not matched to a gene: 6. The CDR3 runs 14 residues. Looked up from germline, CDR1 is SEHNR and CDR2 is FQNEAQ (reference sequence). The full variable domain, rest sourced from reference TRBV7-9 and TRBJ1-2, is DTGVSQNPRHKITKRGQNVTFRCDPISEHNRLYWYRQTLGQGPEFLTYFQNEAQLEKSRLLSDRFSAERPKGSFSTLEIQRTEQGDSAMYLCASSFKDRGRGYTFGSGTRLTVV.

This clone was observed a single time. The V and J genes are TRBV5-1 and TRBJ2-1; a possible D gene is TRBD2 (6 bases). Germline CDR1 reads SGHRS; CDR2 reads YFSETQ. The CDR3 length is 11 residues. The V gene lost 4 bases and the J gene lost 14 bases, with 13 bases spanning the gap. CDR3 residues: CASSLTGVEFF. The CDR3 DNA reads TGCGCCAGCAGCCTGACGGGAGTTGAGTTCTTC.

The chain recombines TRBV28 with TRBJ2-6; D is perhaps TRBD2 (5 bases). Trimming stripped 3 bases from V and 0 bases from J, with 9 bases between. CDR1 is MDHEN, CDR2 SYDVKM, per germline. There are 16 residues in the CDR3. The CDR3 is CASSLRRGSGANVLTF. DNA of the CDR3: TGTGCCAGCAGTTTGCGTCGGGGCTCTGGGGCCAACGTCCTGACTTTC. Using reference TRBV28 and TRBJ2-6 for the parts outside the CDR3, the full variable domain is DVKVTQSSRYLVKRTGEKVFLECVQDMDHENMFWYRQDPGLGLRLIYFSYDVKMKEKGDIPEGYSVSREKKERFSLILESASTNQTSMYLCASSLRRGSGANVLTFGAGSRLTVL.

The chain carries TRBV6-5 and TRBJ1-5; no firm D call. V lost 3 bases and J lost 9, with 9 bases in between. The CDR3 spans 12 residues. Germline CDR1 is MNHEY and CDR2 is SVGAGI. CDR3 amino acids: CASSYPGMPQHF. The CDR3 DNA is TGTGCCAGCAGTTATCCAGGAATGCCCCAGCATTTT.

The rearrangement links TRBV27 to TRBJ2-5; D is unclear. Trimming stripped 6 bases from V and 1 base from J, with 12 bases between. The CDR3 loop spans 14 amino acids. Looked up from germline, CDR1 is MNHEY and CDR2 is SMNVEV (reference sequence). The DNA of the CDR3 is TGTGCCAGCAGACATATAGCCCCCCAAGAGACCCAGTACTTC. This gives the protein CASRHIAPQETQYF.

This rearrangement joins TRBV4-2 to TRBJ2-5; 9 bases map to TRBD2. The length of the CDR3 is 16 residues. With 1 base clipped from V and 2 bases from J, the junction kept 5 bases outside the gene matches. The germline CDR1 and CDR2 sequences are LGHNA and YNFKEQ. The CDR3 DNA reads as TGTGCCAGCAGCCAAGTGGGACTAGCCCCTCAAGAGACCCAGTACTTC. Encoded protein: CASSQVGLAPQETQYF.

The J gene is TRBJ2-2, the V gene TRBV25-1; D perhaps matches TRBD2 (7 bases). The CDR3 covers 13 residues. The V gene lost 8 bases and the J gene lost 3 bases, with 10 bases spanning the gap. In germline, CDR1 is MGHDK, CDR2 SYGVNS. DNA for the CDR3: TGTGCCAGCGAGGGGGGGTACACCGGGGAGCTGTTTTTT. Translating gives CASEGGYTGELFF.

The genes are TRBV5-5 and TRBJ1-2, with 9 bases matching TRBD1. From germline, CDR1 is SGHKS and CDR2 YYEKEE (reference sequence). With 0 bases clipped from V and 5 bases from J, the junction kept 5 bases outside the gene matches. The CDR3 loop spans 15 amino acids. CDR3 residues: CASSLGGTGFYGYTF. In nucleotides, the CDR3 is TGTGCCAGCAGCTTGGGTGGGACAGGGTTTTATGGCTACACCTTC.

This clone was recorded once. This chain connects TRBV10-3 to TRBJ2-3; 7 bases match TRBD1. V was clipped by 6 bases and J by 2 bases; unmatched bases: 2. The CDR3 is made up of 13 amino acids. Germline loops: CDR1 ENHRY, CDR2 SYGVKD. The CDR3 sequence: CAISQGDTDTQYF. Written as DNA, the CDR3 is TGTGCCATCAGCCAGGGGGACACAGATACGCAGTATTTT.

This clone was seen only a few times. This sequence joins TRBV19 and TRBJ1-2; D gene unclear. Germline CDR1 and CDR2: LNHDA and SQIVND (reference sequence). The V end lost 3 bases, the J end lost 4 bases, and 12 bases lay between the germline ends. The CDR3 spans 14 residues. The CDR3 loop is CASSILRHVYGYTF. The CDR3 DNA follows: TGTGCCAGTAGTATCCTCAGACACGTCTATGGCTACACCTTC.

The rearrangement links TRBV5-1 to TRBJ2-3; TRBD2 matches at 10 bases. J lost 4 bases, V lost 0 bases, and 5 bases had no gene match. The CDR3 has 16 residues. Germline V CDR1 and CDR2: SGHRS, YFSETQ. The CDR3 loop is CASSLGLAGAPDTQYF. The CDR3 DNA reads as TGCGCCAGCAGCTTGGGGCTAGCGGGAGCACCAGATACGCAGTATTTT.

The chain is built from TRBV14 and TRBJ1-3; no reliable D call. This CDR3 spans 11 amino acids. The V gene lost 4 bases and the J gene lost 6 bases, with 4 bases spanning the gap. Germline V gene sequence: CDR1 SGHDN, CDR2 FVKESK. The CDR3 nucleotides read TGTGCCAGCAGCCTCCTAAACACCATATATTTT. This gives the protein CASSLLNTIYF.

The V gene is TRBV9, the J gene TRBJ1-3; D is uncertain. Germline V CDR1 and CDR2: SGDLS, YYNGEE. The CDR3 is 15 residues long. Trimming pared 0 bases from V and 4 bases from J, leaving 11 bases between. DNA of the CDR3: TGTGCCAGCAGCGTAGGGAGTTCTTGGGGAAACACCATATATTTT. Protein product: CASSVGSSWGNTIYF.

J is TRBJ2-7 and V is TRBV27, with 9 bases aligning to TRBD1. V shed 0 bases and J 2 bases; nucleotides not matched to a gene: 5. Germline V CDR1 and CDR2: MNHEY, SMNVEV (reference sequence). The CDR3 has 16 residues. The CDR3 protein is CASSLSPGQGPYEQYF. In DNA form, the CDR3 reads TGTGCCAGCAGTTTATCCCCGGGACAGGGCCCCTACGAGCAGTACTTC.

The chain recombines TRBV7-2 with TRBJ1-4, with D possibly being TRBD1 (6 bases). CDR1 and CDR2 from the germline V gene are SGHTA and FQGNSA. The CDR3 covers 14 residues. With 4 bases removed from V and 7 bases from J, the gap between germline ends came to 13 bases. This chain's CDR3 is CASSSGGGREKLFF. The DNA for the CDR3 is TGTGCCAGCAGCTCCGGGGGGGGGCGTGAAAAACTGTTTTTT.